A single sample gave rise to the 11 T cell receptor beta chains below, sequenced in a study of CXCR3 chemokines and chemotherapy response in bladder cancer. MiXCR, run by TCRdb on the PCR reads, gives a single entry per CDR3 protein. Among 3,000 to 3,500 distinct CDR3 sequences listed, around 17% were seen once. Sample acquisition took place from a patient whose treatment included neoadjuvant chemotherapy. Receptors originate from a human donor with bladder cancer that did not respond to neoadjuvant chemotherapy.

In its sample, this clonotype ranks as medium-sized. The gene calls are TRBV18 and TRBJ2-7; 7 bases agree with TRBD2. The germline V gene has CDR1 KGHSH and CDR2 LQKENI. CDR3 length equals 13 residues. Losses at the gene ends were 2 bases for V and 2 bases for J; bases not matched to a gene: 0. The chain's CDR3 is CASSPGRAYEQYF. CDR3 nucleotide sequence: TGTGCCAGCTCACCAGGGAGGGCCTACGAGCAGTACTTC.

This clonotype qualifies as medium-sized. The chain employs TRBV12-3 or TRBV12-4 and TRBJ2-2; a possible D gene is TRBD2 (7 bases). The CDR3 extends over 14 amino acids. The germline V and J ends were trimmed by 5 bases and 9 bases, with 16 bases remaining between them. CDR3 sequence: CASSPRGGGRELFF. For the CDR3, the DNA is TGTGCCAGCAGTCCCCGAGGGGGGGGCAGGGAGCTGTTTTTT.

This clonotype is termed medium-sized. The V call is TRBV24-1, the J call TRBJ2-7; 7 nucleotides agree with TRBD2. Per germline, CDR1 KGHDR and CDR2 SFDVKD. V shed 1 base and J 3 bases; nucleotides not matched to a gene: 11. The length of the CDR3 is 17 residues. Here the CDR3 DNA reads TGTGCCACCAGTGATTTCGGGGAGGGACTGCCTAGCTACGAGCAGTACTTC. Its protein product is CATSDFGEGLPSYEQYF.

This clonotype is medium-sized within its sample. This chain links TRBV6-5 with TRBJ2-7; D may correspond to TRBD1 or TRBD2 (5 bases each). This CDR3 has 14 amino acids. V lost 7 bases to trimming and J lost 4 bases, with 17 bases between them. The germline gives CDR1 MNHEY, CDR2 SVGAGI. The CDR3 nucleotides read TGTGCCAGCAAAGTAAATCGGGACGGATACGAGCAGTACTTC. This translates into CASKVNRDGYEQYF.

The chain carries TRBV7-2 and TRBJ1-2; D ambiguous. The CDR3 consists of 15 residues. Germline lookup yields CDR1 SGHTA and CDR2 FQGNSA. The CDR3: CVRRNWQRTNYGYTF. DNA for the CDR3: TGTGTCAGAAGAAACTGGCAGCGGACTAACTATGGCTACACCTTC.

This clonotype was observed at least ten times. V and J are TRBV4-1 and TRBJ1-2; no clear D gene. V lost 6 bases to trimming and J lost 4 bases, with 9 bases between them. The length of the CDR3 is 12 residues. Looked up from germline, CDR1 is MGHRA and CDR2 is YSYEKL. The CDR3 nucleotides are TGCGCCAGCAGGGAAACCTCCTATGGCTACACCTTC. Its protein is CASRETSYGYTF.

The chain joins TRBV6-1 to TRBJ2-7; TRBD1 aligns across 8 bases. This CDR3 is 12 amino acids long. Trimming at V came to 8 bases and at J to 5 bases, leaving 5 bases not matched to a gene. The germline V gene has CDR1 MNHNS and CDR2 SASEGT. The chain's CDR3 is CASRTGPHEQYF. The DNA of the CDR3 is TGTGCCAGCCGGACAGGGCCCCACGAGCAGTACTTC.

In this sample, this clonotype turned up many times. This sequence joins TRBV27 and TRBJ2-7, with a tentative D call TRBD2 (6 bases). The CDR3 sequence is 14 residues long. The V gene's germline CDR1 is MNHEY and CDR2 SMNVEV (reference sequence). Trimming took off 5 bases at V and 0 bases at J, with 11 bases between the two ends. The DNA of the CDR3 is TGTGCCAGCAGTCTCGGGGGTAGCTCCTACGAGCAGTACTTC. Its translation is CASSLGGSSYEQYF.

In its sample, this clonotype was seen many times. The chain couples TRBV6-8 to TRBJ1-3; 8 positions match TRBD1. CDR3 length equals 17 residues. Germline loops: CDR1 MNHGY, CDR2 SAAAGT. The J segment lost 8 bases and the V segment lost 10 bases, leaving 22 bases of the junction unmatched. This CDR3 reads CATHPPPGQEKWDTIYF. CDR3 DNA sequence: TGTGCCACCCACCCACCTCCGGGACAGGAAAAGTGGGACACCATATATTTT.

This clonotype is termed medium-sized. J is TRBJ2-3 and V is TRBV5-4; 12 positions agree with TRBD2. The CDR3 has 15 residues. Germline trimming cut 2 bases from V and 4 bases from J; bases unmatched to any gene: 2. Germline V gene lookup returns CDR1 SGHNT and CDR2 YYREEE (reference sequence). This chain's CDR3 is CASSFGLAGSDTQYF. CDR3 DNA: TGTGCCAGCAGCTTCGGACTAGCGGGGTCAGATACGCAGTATTTT. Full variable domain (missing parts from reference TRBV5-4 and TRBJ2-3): ETGVTQSPTHLIKTRGQQVTLRCSSQSGHNTVSWYQQALGQGPQFIFQYYREEENGRGNFPPRFSGLQFPNYSSELNVNALELDDSALYLCASSFGLAGSDTQYFGPGTRLTVL.

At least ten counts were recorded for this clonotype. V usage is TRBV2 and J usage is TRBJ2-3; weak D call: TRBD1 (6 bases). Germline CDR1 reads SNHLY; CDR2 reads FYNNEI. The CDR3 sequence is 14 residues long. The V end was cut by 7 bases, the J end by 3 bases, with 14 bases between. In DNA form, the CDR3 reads TGTGCCAGCACAGGGGCGCGGGTTACAGATACGCAGTATTTT. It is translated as CASTGARVTDTQYF.